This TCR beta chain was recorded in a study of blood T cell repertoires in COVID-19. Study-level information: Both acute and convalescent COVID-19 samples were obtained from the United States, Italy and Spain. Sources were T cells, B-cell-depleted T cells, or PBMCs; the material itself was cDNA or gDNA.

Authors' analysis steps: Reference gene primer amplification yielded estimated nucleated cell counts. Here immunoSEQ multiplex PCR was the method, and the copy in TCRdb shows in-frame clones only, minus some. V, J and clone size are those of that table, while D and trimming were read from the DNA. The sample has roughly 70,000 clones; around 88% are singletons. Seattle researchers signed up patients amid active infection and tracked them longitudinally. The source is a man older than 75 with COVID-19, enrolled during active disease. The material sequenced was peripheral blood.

The CDR3 here is CASSAAGTDLNTEAFF. The CDR3 bases are TGTGCCAGCAGCGCCGCCGGGACAGACTTGAACACTGAAGCTTTCTTT. This sequence joins TRBV7-3 and TRBJ1-1; 7 bases fit TRBD1. CDR1 and CDR2 (germline): SGHTA, FQGTGA. The CDR3 extends over 16 amino acids. The V gene end was trimmed by 5 bases and the J gene end by 0 bases; junction bases not matched to a gene: 9.